The rows below give T cell receptor beta chains drawn from one sample of a study of early T cells in non-severe SARS-CoV-2 infection. From the 5' RACE reads, TCRdb called clonotypes with MiXCR, one entry per CDR3 protein. The sample has approximately 76,000 distinct CDR3 sequences; over 12% are singletons. The sample was whole blood. The receptors here all came from an adult who was a healthcare worker with PCR-confirmed SARS-CoV-2 infection or an uninfected control (not recorded which). CDR3s include the opening cysteine and the closing phenylalanine or tryptophan. Fields, in order: J gene, clone size, D gene, V gene, CDR3 protein, CDR3 DNA. The D gene is left open where the match is weak. Clone size appears in some rows only: once, few, many, or a class for an expanded clone.

>TRBJ1-2|-|-|TRBV29-1
CSVVEGDYGYTF
TGCAGCGTTGTTGAGGGGGACTATGGCTACACCTTC
>TRBJ1-6|few|-|TRBV7-2
CASSLEGSSSPLHF
TGTGCCAGCAGCTTAGAAGGGTCATCTTCACCCCTCCACTTT
>TRBJ2-5|-|TRBD2|TRBV6-2/TRBV6-3
CASSLAGVGETQYF
TGTGCCAGCAGCCTAGCGGGAGTTGGTGAGACCCAGTACTTC
>TRBJ1-2|-|-|TRBV11-2
CASSLDRKGKYTF
TGTGCCAGCAGCTTAGATCGAAAGGGGAAATACACCTTC
>TRBJ1-6|many|-|TRBV6-5
CASSPGTSFGNSPLHF
TGTGCCAGCAGTCCCGGGACATCCTTCGGTAATTCACCCCTCCACTTT
>TRBJ2-1|-|-|TRBV20-1
CSARGLADYNEQFF
TGCAGTGCTAGGGGGCTAGCAGATTACAATGAGCAGTTCTTC
>TRBJ2-1|many|TRBD2|TRBV19
CASSMRAGGYNEQFF
TGTGCCAGTAGTATGCGAGCGGGAGGTTACAATGAGCAGTTCTTC
>TRBJ2-1|many|-|TRBV14
CASSQDAREQFF
TGTGCCAGCAGCCAAGATGCGAGGGAGCAGTTCTTC
>TRBJ1-6|-|TRBD1|TRBV2
CASSAQGQDNSPLHF
TGTGCCAGCAGCGCACAGGGGCAAGATAATTCACCCCTCCACTTT
>TRBJ2-3|-|-|TRBV2
CASSDGADYTQYF
TGTGCCAGCAGTGACGGTGCCGACTATACGCAGTATTTT
>TRBJ2-3|many|-|TRBV6-1
CASTSSVTDTQYF
TGTGCCAGCACGTCTAGTGTCACAGATACGCAGTATTTT
>TRBJ2-7|few|-|TRBV2
CASSARVNEQYF
TGTGCCAGCAGTGCCAGGGTCAACGAGCAGTACTTC
>TRBJ1-1|many|-|TRBV5-1
CASSLVPAGTNTEAFF
TGCGCCAGCAGCTTGGTCCCCGCAGGGACGAACACTGAAGCTTTCTTT
>TRBJ1-4|-|TRBD1|TRBV4-2
CASSQEGTGGEKLFF
TGTGCCAGCAGCCAAGAGGGGACAGGGGGTGAAAAACTGTTTTTT
>TRBJ2-5|many|TRBD2|TRBV12-3/TRBV12-4
CASRRHSGTQETQYF
TGTGCCAGCAGACGCCATAGCGGGACTCAAGAGACCCAGTACTTC
>TRBJ1-1|many|-|TRBV20-1
CSARDFGNTEAFF
TGCAGTGCTAGAGATTTCGGGAACACTGAAGCTTTCTTT
>TRBJ2-1|few|TRBD2|TRBV24-1
CATSNFRGTSGTSSYNEQFF
TGTGCCACCAGTAATTTCCGCGGGACTAGCGGAACGAGCTCCTACAATGAGCAGTTCTTC
>TRBJ2-5|-|TRBD2|TRBV20-1
CSARGGGLAGRETQYF
TGCAGTGCTAGAGGGGGGGGACTAGCGGGACGAGAGACCCAGTACTTC
>TRBJ2-5|few|-|TRBV2
CAGGTRMETQYF
TGTGCCGGGGGGACGAGGATGGAGACCCAGTACTTC
>TRBJ1-5|-|-|TRBV15
CATSRDGDQPQHF
TGTGCCACCAGCAGAGATGGAGATCAGCCCCAGCATTTT
>TRBJ1-6|many|-|TRBV6-2/TRBV6-3
CAIRGPSSYNSPLHF
TGTGCCATAAGGGGCCCGAGCTCCTATAATTCACCCCTCCACTTT
>TRBJ1-1|many|-|TRBV28
CASSLFKGLDTEAFF
TGTGCCAGCAGTTTATTTAAGGGGTTGGACACTGAAGCTTTCTTT
>TRBJ2-3|many|-|TRBV29-1
CSSKGPLTDTQYF
TGCAGCTCCAAGGGACCTCTCACAGATACGCAGTATTTT
>TRBJ2-5|many|TRBD1|TRBV18
CASSSGQQETQYF
TGTGCCAGCTCATCGGGACAGCAAGAGACCCAGTACTTC
>TRBJ1-6|many|-|TRBV12-3/TRBV12-4
CASSLMGGNSPLHF
TGTGCCAGCAGTTTAATGGGGGGGAATTCACCCCTCCACTTT
>TRBJ2-6|many|-|TRBV7-8
CASSLTGLSVLTF
TGTGCCAGCAGCTTAACAGGTCTAAGCGTCCTGACTTTC
>TRBJ2-1|-|-|TRBV19
CASSTPSSSYNEQFF
TGTGCCAGTAGTACACCGTCGAGCTCCTACAATGAGCAGTTCTTC
>TRBJ2-7|many|-|TRBV27
CASSDRQFSYEQYF
TGTGCCAGCAGCGATCGACAGTTCTCCTACGAGCAGTACTTC
>TRBJ1-4|-|-|TRBV18
CASSAWINEKLFF
TGTGCCAGCTCAGCGTGGATTAATGAAAAACTGTTTTTT
>TRBJ2-7|many|TRBD2|TRBV20-1
CSASPTSGIYEQYF
TGCAGTGCTAGTCCCACTAGCGGGATCTACGAGCAGTACTTC
>TRBJ1-1|few|TRBD1|TRBV7-9
CASSLRTGQAFF
TGTGCCAGCAGCCTTCGGACAGGGCAAGCTTTCTTT
>TRBJ1-1|many|-|TRBV7-9
CASSLWGREAFF
TGTGCCAGCAGCTTATGGGGAAGGGAAGCTTTCTTT
>TRBJ2-7|few|TRBD1|TRBV20-1
CSAERDSYEQYF
TGCAGTGCCGAACGGGACAGCTACGAGCAGTACTTC
>TRBJ1-2|-|-|TRBV29-1
CSVTDGFNYGYTF
TGCAGCGTGACGGACGGATTCAACTATGGCTACACCTTC
>TRBJ1-2|few|-|TRBV29-1
CSVEDSPGGLGYTF
TGCAGCGTTGAAGATTCCCCAGGAGGTCTTGGCTACACCTTC
>TRBJ2-5|many|TRBD2|TRBV20-1
CSARDMGEGVETQYF
TGCAGTGCTAGAGATATGGGGGAGGGCGTGGAGACCCAGTACTTC
>TRBJ2-7|-|TRBD2|TRBV19
CASSISGRDEQYF
TGTGCCAGTAGTATTAGCGGGAGGGACGAGCAGTACTTC
>TRBJ2-2|-|TRBD2|TRBV19
CASSPHSSGRAAGELFF
TGTGCCAGTAGCCCACATTCTAGCGGGAGGGCGGCCGGGGAGCTGTTTTTT
>TRBJ2-3|few|TRBD1|TRBV20-1
CSARQRGRTDTQYF
TGCAGTGCTAGGCAGAGGGGGCGCACAGATACGCAGTATTTT
>TRBJ2-2|-|TRBD1|TRBV5-6
CAGSGQGLRTGELFF
TGTGCCGGCAGCGGACAGGGATTGCGTACCGGGGAGCTGTTTTTT
>TRBJ2-7|-|-|TRBV10-3
CAISESPGMNDEQYF
TGTGCCATCAGTGAAAGTCCGGGCATGAACGACGAGCAGTACTTC
>TRBJ2-7|-|TRBD2|TRBV20-1
CSARDSASGIREQYF
TGCAGTGCTAGAGATTCGGCTAGCGGGATTAGGGAGCAGTACTTC
>TRBJ2-2|few|-|TRBV11-2
CASSLRAGELFF
TGTGCCAGCAGCTTACGGGCCGGGGAGCTGTTTTTT
>TRBJ2-7|few|TRBD1|TRBV6-5
CASSTWTGAYEQYF
TGTGCCAGCAGTACCTGGACAGGGGCCTACGAGCAGTACTTC
>TRBJ2-6|many|-|TRBV6-4
CASSDNSGANVLTF
TGTGCCAGCAGTGACAACTCTGGGGCCAACGTCCTGACTTTC
>TRBJ2-5|few|TRBD1|TRBV25-1
CASSGTGQETQYF
TGTGCCAGCAGCGGGACAGGACAAGAGACCCAGTACTTC
>TRBJ2-7|-|TRBD1|TRBV11-2
CASSSRTGWSYEQYF
TGTGCCAGCAGCTCCAGGACAGGGTGGTCCTACGAGCAGTACTTC
>TRBJ2-7|many|-|TRBV7-2
CASSPGGTREQYF
TGTGCCAGCAGCCCAGGGGGGACAAGGGAGCAGTACTTC
>TRBJ2-7|-|-|TRBV12-3/TRBV12-4
CASSPHLMGGEQYF
TGTGCCAGCAGCCCACACCTCATGGGTGGCGAGCAGTACTTC
>TRBJ2-6|-|-|TRBV7-2
CASSLHRAGANVLTF
TGTGCCAGCAGCCTACACAGGGCTGGGGCCAACGTCCTGACTTTC
>TRBJ1-1|few|-|TRBV11-3
CASSRNLGTEAFF
TGTGCCAGCAGCCGCAACCTGGGCACTGAAGCTTTCTTT
>TRBJ2-1|few|TRBD2|TRBV19
CASTPQRGLAGVLENEQFF
TGTGCCAGTACCCCGCAGAGGGGACTAGCGGGAGTTTTGGAGAATGAGCAGTTCTTC
>TRBJ2-7|many|TRBD2|TRBV29-1
CSVGGLAGPNEQYF
TGCAGCGTTGGTGGACTAGCGGGACCAAACGAGCAGTACTTC
>TRBJ1-5|-|TRBD1|TRBV29-1
CSVGQGDQPQHF
TGCAGCGTGGGACAGGGTGATCAGCCCCAGCATTTT
>TRBJ2-2|-|-|TRBV2
CASSDWEVNTGELFF
TGTGCCAGCAGTGATTGGGAGGTGAACACCGGGGAGCTGTTTTTT
>TRBJ2-1|many|TRBD2|TRBV20-1
CSARDYTSGVYNEQFF
TGCAGTGCTAGAGATTACACTAGCGGGGTCTACAATGAGCAGTTCTTC
>TRBJ2-3|-|-|TRBV5-4
CASSLVASGTSPDTHYF
-
>TRBJ2-7|-|-|TRBV20-1
CSARAQNLYEQYF
TGCAGTGCTAGAGCCCAGAACCTCTACGAGCAGTACTTC
>TRBJ2-3|few|-|TRBV3-1
CASSPDGDTQYF
TGTGCCAGCAGCCCCGACGGGGATACGCAGTATTTT